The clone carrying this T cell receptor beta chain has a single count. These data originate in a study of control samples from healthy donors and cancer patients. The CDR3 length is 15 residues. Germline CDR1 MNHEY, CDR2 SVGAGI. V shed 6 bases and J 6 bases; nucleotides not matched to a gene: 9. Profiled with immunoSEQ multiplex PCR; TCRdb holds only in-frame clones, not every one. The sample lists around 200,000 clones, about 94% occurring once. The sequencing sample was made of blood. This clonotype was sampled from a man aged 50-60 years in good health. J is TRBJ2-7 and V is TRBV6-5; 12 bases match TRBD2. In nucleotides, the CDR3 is TGTGCCAGCAGCCCAGCGGGACTAGCGGGCCGCGAGCAGTACTTC. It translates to CASSPAGLAGREQYF.